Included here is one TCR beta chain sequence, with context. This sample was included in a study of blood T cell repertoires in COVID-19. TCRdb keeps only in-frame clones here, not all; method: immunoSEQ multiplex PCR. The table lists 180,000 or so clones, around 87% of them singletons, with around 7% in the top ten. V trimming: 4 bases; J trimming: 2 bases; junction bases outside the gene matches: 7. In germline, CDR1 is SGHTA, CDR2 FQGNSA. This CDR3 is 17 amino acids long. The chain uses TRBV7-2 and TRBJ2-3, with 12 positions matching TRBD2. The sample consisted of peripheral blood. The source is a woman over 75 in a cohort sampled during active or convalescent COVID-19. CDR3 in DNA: TGTGCCAGCAGCTCATCACTAGCGGGGGGATTCACAGATACGCAGTATTTT. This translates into CASSSSLAGGFTDTQYF. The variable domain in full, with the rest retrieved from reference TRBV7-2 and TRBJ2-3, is GAGVSQSPSNKVTEKGKDVELRCDPISGHTALYWYRQSLGQGLEFLIYFQGNSAPDKSGLPSDRFSAERTGGSVSTLTIQRTQQEDSAVYLCASSSSLAGGFTDTQYFGPGTRLTVL.